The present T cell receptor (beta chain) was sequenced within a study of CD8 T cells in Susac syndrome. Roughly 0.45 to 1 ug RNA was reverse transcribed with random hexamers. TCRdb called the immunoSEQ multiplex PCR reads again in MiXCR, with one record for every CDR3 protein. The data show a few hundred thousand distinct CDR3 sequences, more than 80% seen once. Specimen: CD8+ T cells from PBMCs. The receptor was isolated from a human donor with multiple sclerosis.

CDR3 residues: CSADKREGSDEQFF. The CDR3 DNA is TGCAGCGCTGATAAGCGGGAGGGTAGTGATGAGCAGTTCTTC. This sequence joins TRBV29-1 and TRBJ2-1; TRBD2 matches at 10 bases. V dropped 7 bases and J dropped 8; count of bases not matched to a gene: 11. The germline CDR1 and CDR2 sequences are SQVTM and ANQGSEA. CDR3 length: 14 residues.